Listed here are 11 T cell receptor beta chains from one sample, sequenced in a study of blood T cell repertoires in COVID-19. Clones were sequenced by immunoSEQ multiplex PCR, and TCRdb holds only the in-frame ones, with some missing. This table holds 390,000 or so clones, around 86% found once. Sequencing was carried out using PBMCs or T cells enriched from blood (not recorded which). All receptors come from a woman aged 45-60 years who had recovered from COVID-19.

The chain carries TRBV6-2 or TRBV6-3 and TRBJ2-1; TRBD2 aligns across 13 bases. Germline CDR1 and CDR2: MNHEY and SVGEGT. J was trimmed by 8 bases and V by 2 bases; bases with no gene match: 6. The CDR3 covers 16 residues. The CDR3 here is CASSYIGTSGTDEQFF. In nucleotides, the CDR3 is TGTGCCAGCAGTTACATCGGGACTAGCGGGACCGATGAGCAGTTCTTC.

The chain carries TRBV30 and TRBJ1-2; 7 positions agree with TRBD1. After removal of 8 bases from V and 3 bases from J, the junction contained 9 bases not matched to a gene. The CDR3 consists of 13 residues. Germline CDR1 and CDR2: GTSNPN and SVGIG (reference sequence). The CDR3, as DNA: TGTGCCACATACAGGGGATACGACTATGGCTACACCTTC. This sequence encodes CATYRGYDYGYTF.

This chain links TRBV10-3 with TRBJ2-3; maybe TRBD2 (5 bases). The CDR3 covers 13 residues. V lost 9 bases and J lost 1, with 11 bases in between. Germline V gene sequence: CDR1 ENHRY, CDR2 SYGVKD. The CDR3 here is CAINPGGTDTQYF. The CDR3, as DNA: TGTGCCATAAACCCCGGGGGCACAGATACGCAGTATTTT.

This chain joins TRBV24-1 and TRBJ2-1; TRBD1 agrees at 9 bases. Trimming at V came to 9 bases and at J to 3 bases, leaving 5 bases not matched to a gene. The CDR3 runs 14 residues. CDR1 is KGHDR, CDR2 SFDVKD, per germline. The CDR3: CATARGQGYNEQFF. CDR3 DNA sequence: TGTGCCACCGCCAGGGGACAGGGCTACAATGAGCAGTTCTTC.

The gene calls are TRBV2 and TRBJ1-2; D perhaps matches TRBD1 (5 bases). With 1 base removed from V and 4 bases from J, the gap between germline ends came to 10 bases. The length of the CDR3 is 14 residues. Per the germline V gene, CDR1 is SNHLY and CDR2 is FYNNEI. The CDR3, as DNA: TGTGCCAGCAGTGAAGGGGGGGTGGGCTATGGCTACACCTTC. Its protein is CASSEGGVGYGYTF. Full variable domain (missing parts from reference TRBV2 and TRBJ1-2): EPEVTQTPSHQVTQMGQEVILRCVPISNHLYFYWYRQILGQKVEFLVSFYNNEISEKSEIFDDQFSVERPDGSNFTLKIRSTKLEDSAMYFCASSEGGVGYGYTFGSGTRLTVV.

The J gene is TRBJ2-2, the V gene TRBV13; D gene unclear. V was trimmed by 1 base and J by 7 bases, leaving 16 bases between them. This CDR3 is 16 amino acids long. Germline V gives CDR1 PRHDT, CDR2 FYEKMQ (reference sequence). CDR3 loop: CASSLAGLEVDGELFF. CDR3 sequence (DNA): TGTGCCAGCAGCTTAGCCGGTTTAGAGGTGGACGGGGAGCTGTTTTTT.

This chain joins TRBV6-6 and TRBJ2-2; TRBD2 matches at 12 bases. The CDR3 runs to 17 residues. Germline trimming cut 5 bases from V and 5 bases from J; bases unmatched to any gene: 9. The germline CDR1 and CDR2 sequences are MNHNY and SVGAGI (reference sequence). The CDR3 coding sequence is TGTGCCAGCAGTCCCGGGACTAGCGGGCGTCTTACCGGGGAGCTGTTTTTT. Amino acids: CASSPGTSGRLTGELFF.

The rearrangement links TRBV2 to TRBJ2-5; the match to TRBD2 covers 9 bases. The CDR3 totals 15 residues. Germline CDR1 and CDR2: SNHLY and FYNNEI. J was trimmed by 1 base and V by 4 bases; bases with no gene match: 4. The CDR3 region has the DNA TGTGCCAGCAGTGCTCTAGCGGGGACCCAAGAGACCCAGTACTTC. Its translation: CASSALAGTQETQYF.

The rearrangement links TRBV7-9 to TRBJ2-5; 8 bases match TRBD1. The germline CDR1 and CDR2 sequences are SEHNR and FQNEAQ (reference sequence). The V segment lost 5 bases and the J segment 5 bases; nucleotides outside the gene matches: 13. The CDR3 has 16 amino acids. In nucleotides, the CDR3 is TGTGCCAGCAGCAGCCGGACAGGGCCCGGGGATGAGACCCAGTACTTC. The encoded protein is CASSSRTGPGDETQYF.

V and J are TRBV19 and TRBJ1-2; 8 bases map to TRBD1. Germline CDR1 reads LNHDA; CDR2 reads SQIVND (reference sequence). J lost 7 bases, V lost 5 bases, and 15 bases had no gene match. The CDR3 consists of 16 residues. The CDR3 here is CASSLTRDRTTAGYTF. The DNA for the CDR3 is TGTGCCAGTAGTCTAACCCGGGACAGGACTACTGCTGGCTACACCTTC.

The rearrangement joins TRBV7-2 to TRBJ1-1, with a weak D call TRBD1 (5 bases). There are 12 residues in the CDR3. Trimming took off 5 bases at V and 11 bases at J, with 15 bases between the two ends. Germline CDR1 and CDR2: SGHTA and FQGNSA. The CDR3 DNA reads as TGTGCCAGCAGCAAATGGGGCAAGGCCGCTTTCTTT. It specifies CASSKWGKAAFF.